Following are 27 T cell receptor beta chains from one sample sequenced in a study of T cells after yellow fever vaccination. TCRdb passed the 5' RACE reads through MiXCR, listing each CDR3 protein once. Of 340,000 or so distinct CDR3 sequences in the sample, around 12% were seen once. This specimen consisted of CD4+ T cells sorted from PBMCs, obtained 15 days after the yellow fever booster vaccination. These receptors all come from a man younger than 35 who received the YFV17D yellow fever vaccine.

This clonotype was observed a few times. The chain has TRBV14 and TRBJ2-1; the D is unclear. V lost 0 bases and J 7 bases, leaving 7 bases between the germline ends. Germline V lookup: CDR1 SGHDN, CDR2 FVKESK. This CDR3 has 13 amino acids. The DNA of the CDR3 is TGTGCCAGCAGCCAAGATCGCAGGAATGAGCAGTTCTTC. Translated, it gives CASSQDRRNEQFF.

This clonotype turned up a few times. The chain combines TRBV3-1 with TRBJ1-2; 12 bases are a match to TRBD1. Losses at the gene ends were 4 bases for V and 9 bases for J; bases not matched to a gene: 3. Germline CDR1 and CDR2: LGHDT and YNNKEL (reference sequence). The CDR3 length is 13 residues. CDR3 protein: CASSLGTGGSYTF. Written as DNA, the CDR3 is TGTGCCAGCAGCCTGGGGACAGGGGGCAGCTACACCTTC.

This chain links TRBV7-2 with TRBJ2-5, with 8 bases that match TRBD1. In germline, CDR1 is SGHTA, CDR2 FQGNSA. The junction had 6 bases not matched to a gene; V was cut back by 7 bases and J by 2 bases. The CDR3 has 14 residues. In DNA, the CDR3 is TGTGCCAGCAACAAAGGACAGGGTCAAGAGACCCAGTACTTC. Translation: CASNKGQGQETQYF.

This clonotype showed up just a few times. The chain links TRBV2 to TRBJ1-2, with TRBD1 as a possible D gene (5 bases). From germline, CDR1 is SNHLY and CDR2 FYNNEI. The CDR3 is 14 amino acids. Trimming shortened V by 5 bases and J by 2 bases, and 12 bases separated the two germline ends. The CDR3 coding sequence is TGTGCCAGCAGTCGCGAACAGGAAAACTATGGCTACACCTTC. This encodes CASSREQENYGYTF.

The chain has TRBV10-3 and TRBJ2-7; 13 bases align to TRBD2. The junction had 9 bases not matched to a gene; V was cut back by 4 bases and J by 3 bases. CDR1 and CDR2 from the germline V gene are ENHRY and SYGVKD. This CDR3 spans 17 amino acids. The CDR3 reads CAISALAGGQFDYEQYF. CDR3 sequence (DNA): TGTGCCATCAGTGCACTAGCGGGGGGGCAATTTGACTACGAGCAGTACTTC.

This clonotype turned up a few times. In DNA, the CDR3 is TGCGCCAGCAGCCCCGGGACTAGCGGGGACACGGATACGCAGTATTTT. It codes for CASSPGTSGDTDTQYF. The chain has TRBV5-1 and TRBJ2-3; 13 nucleotides match TRBD2. The CDR3 has 16 residues. Losses at the gene ends were 4 bases for V and 6 bases for J; bases not matched to a gene: 8. In germline, CDR1 is SGHRS, CDR2 YFSETQ.

This clonotype occurred many times. V gene TRBV12-3 or TRBV12-4 combines with J gene TRBJ2-1, with TRBD2 matching 11 bases. The CDR3 loop spans 17 amino acids. The V segment lost 9 bases and the J segment 4 bases; nucleotides outside the gene matches: 14. This CDR3 reads CASKSLLAGGRYNEQFF. The CDR3 region has the DNA TGTGCCAGTAAAAGTTTGCTAGCGGGGGGTCGGTACAATGAGCAGTTCTTC.

The V call is TRBV4-2, the J call TRBJ1-2; 11 nucleotides agree with TRBD1. V dropped 5 bases and J dropped 3; count of bases not matched to a gene: 8. Germline V CDR1 and CDR2: LGHNA, YNFKEQ. This CDR3 is 16 amino acids long. The CDR3: CASSWTGGAGDYGYTF. The CDR3 DNA sequence: TGTGCCAGCAGCTGGACAGGGGGCGCAGGGGACTATGGCTACACCTTC.

This clonotype has just a few counts. This rearrangement joins TRBV5-1 to TRBJ2-1; 12 bases align to TRBD1. Per the germline V gene, CDR1 is SGHRS and CDR2 is YFSETQ. The CDR3 totals 14 residues. Losses at the gene ends were 4 bases for V and 6 bases for J; bases not matched to a gene: 2. The CDR3 is CASSQGQGANEQFF. CDR3 nucleotide sequence: TGCGCCAGCAGCCAGGGACAGGGGGCCAATGAGCAGTTCTTC.

There are a few counts of this clonotype. The V call is TRBV29-1, the J call TRBJ2-3; 8 nucleotides align to TRBD1. Germline V gives CDR1 SQVTM, CDR2 ANQGSEA. With V trimmed by 6 bases and J by 2 bases, 13 bases remained unmatched. This CDR3 is 16 amino acids long. The chain's CDR3 is CSVVDRGRLYTDTQYF. The CDR3 coding sequence is TGCAGCGTAGTTGACAGGGGTCGACTCTACACAGATACGCAGTATTTT.

V usage is TRBV11-2 and J usage is TRBJ2-1; 9 positions match TRBD2. Germline assignment: CDR1 SGHAT and CDR2 FQNNGV. The V segment lost 5 bases and the J segment 10 bases; nucleotides outside the gene matches: 15. This CDR3 comprises 16 residues. The CDR3 region has the DNA TGTGCCAGCAGCCCCGCGAGAAGCGGGGGGTCGGGCGAGCAGTTCTTC. Protein sequence: CASSPARSGGSGEQFF.

This clonotype has ten or more counts. The genes are TRBV24-1 and TRBJ2-3; D may correspond to TRBD1 or TRBD2 (5 bases each). This CDR3 has 17 residues. Trimming took 4 bases from V and 5 from J, leaving 21 bases between them. Per the germline V gene, CDR1 is KGHDR and CDR2 is SFDVKD. CDR3 amino acids: CATSDSKVGTRGDTQYF. DNA of the CDR3: TGTGCCACCAGTGACTCCAAAGTCGGGACCCGCGGAGATACGCAGTATTTT.

This clonotype was seen a handful of times. The chain joins TRBV18 to TRBJ1-2, with a possible D match to TRBD1 (5 bases). This CDR3 is built from 16 residues. With 3 bases removed from V and 0 bases from J, the gap between germline ends came to 14 bases. The germline V gene encodes CDR1 KGHSH and CDR2 LQKENI. The CDR3 DNA reads as TGTGCCAGCTCACCGAACCGGGGCTCAGCTAACTATGGCTACACCTTC. It specifies CASSPNRGSANYGYTF.

The table lists this clonotype with many counts. The genes are TRBV2 and TRBJ2-1, with D tentatively TRBD2 (6 bases). Germline V CDR1 and CDR2: SNHLY, FYNNEI. The CDR3 is 12 residues long. Trimming cost V 6 bases and J 6 bases, with 9 bases left between them. CDR3 nucleotides: TGTGCCAGCAGGCCCGGGGGCAATGAGCAGTTCTTC. This codes for CASRPGGNEQFF.

The CDR3: CSARRGNQPQHF. CDR3 nucleotide sequence: TGCAGTGCTAGACGGGGGAATCAGCCCCAGCATTTT. The chain carries TRBV20-1 and TRBJ1-5; D perhaps matches TRBD1 (5 bases). The germline CDR1 and CDR2 sequences are DFQATT and SNEGSKA (reference sequence). Trimming took off 2 bases at V and 4 bases at J, with 6 bases between the two ends. The CDR3 length is 12 residues.

The genes are TRBV4-3 and TRBJ1-1; TRBD1 matches 8 bases. With V trimmed by 0 bases and J by 4 bases, 10 bases remained unmatched. CDR3 size: 17 residues. CDR1 is LGHNA, CDR2 YSLEER, per germline. This CDR3 reads CASSQDLPGGSGTEAFF. The DNA for the CDR3 is TGCGCCAGCAGCCAAGATTTGCCAGGGGGCTCTGGCACTGAAGCTTTCTTT.

In regard to this clonotype: One junction end disagrees with the germline gene, perhaps due to a read error. The chain employs TRBV20-1 and TRBJ2-1; perhaps TRBD2 as D (5 bases). From germline, CDR1 is DFQATT and CDR2 SNEGSKA (reference sequence). This CDR3 comprises 14 residues. The CDR3 protein is CSARERLLYNEQFF. In nucleotides, the CDR3 is TGCAGTGCGAGAGAGCGGCTACTCTACAATGAGCAGTTCTTC.

This clonotype appeared many times. This rearrangement joins TRBV2 to TRBJ2-7; D ambiguous. The V gene's germline CDR1 is SNHLY and CDR2 FYNNEI. The CDR3 has 13 amino acids. The germline V and J ends were trimmed by 1 base and 2 bases, with 6 bases remaining between them. CDR3 residues: CASSEGQTYEQYV. The DNA of the CDR3 is TGTGCCAGCAGTGAAGGTCAGACCTACGAGCAGTACGTC.

This clonotype was observed many times. The chain couples TRBV7-2 to TRBJ1-3; D remains unclear. The germline V gene has CDR1 SGHTA and CDR2 FQGNSA. Trimming took 5 bases from V and 8 from J, leaving 13 bases between them. This CDR3 is 13 amino acids long. CDR3 nucleotides: TGTGCCAGCAGCGTGTACACGGGAGACACCATATATTTT. This encodes CASSVYTGDTIYF.

The V call is TRBV20-1, the J call TRBJ1-1, with D possibly TRBD1 on 5 matching bases. Germline lookup yields CDR1 DFQATT and CDR2 SNEGSKA (reference sequence). The CDR3 runs to 14 residues. V was clipped by 3 bases and J by 2 bases, with 13 bases between them. The CDR3 bases are TGCAGTGCTAGGGTTACGGGGCATAACACTGAAGCTTTCTTT. Its translation: CSARVTGHNTEAFF.

This rearrangement joins TRBV5-1 to TRBJ1-1; a weak D match, TRBD1 (5 bases). The CDR3 has 15 residues. Germline V lookup: CDR1 SGHRS, CDR2 YFSETQ. Trimming took off 0 bases at V and 3 bases at J, with 12 bases between the two ends. The CDR3 here is CASSLAAGMDTEAFF. Here the CDR3 DNA reads TGCGCCAGCAGCTTGGCGGCAGGGATGGACACTGAAGCTTTCTTT.

This clonotype turned up a few times. The gene calls are TRBV7-2 and TRBJ2-5, with 7 bases fitting TRBD2. This CDR3 has 13 amino acids. CDR1 is SGHTA, CDR2 FQGNSA, per germline. After removal of 0 bases from V and 7 bases from J, the junction contained 2 bases not matched to a gene. Here the CDR3 reads CASSLAGEGTQYF. The CDR3 DNA is TGTGCCAGCAGCTTAGCAGGGGAGGGGACCCAGTACTTC.

This clonotype showed up just a few times. The chain has TRBV6-1 and TRBJ1-2; D is unclear. The CDR3 has 14 amino acids. V was trimmed by 3 bases and J by 8 bases, leaving 16 bases between them. Germline V gene sequence: CDR1 MNHNS, CDR2 SASEGT. CDR3 in amino acids: CASSDLAGLWGYTF. CDR3 DNA sequence: TGTGCCAGCAGTGATCTTGCGGGCCTGTGGGGCTACACCTTC.

This clonotype was counted a few times. CDR3 residues: CASSQEPPQGPYYGYTF. The CDR3 bases are TGCGCCAGCAGCCAAGAACCGCCTCAGGGGCCCTACTATGGCTACACCTTC. The chain combines TRBV4-3 with TRBJ1-2; a weak D match, TRBD1 (6 bases). This CDR3 contains 17 residues. Looked up from germline, CDR1 is LGHNA and CDR2 is YSLEER. The V and J ends lost 0 bases and 3 bases respectively, with 17 bases between them.

This clonotype was recorded at least ten times. The J gene is TRBJ2-1, the V gene TRBV12-3 or TRBV12-4; the D gene is possibly TRBD2 (5 bases). CDR3 length: 14 amino acids. The ends were cut back, 5 bases at V and 7 bases at J, with 15 bases in the middle. DNA of the CDR3: TGTGCCAGCAGTCCAGAAAACCTAGCAAATGAGCAGTTCTTC. It translates to CASSPENLANEQFF.

This clonotype was picked up many times. The J gene is TRBJ2-3, the V gene TRBV14; TRBD1 might be the D (5 bases). The germline V gene has CDR1 SGHDN and CDR2 FVKESK. The CDR3 is 15 residues long. Trimming removed 8 bases at V and 2 bases at J, with 17 bases between. The CDR3 region has the DNA TGTGCCAGCTCGGATGGTGGCAGGGACACAGATACGCAGTATTTT. Protein sequence: CASSDGGRDTDTQYF.

V is TRBV5-1 and J is TRBJ2-1; D may be TRBD2 (6 bases). CDR3 length: 15 residues. Germline CDR1 SGHRS, CDR2 YFSETQ. V lost 7 bases to trimming and J lost 2 bases, with 16 bases between them. CDR3 sequence: CASGVFGGAYNEQFF. CDR3 nucleotide sequence: TGCGCCAGCGGGGTGTTCGGCGGGGCCTACAATGAGCAGTTCTTC. Drawing the rest from reference TRBV5-1 and TRBJ2-1, the complete variable domain is KAGVTQTPRYLIKTRGQQVTLSCSPISGHRSVSWYQQTPGQGLQFLFEYFSETQRNKGNFPGRFSGRQFSNSRSEMNVSTLELGDSALYLCASGVFGGAYNEQFFGPGTRLTVL.